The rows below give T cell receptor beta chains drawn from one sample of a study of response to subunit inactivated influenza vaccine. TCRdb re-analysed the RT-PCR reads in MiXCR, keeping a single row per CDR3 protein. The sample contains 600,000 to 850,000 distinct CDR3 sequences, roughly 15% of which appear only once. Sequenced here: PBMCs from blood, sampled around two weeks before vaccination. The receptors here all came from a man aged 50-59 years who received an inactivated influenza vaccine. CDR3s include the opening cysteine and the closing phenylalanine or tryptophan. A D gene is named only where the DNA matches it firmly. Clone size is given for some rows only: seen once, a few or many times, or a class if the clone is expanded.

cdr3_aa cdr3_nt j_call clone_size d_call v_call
CASSQDWISSYNEQFF TGCGCCAGCAGCCAAGATTGGATCAGCTCCTACAATGAGCAGTTCTTC TRBJ2-1 NA NA TRBV4-3
CASSSSAGFDEQFF TGTGCCAGCAGCTCCTCAGCGGGATTCGATGAGCAGTTCTTC TRBJ2-1 few TRBD2 TRBV7-7
CASSSSRVPHGSPLHF TGTGCCAGCAGTTCTAGTCGGGTCCCCCATGGTTCACCCCTCCACTTT TRBJ1-6 few NA TRBV12-3/TRBV12-4
CSARPIGLSGANVLTF TGCAGTGCGAGACCCATCGGGCTCTCTGGGGCCAACGTCCTGACTTTC TRBJ2-6 few NA TRBV20-1
CASSLAVGGTGELFF TGCGCCAGCAGCTTGGCCGTTGGTGGCACCGGGGAGCTGTTTTTT TRBJ2-2 few NA TRBV5-1
CASSGAGTSVYEQYF TGTGCCAGCAGTGGAGCCGGGACTAGCGTCTACGAGCAGTACTTC TRBJ2-7 NA TRBD2 TRBV27
CASSPSEANVLTF TGTGCCAGCTCACCTTCCGAGGCCAACGTCCTGACTTTC TRBJ2-6 NA NA TRBV18
CSARGSRVRDNEQFF TGCAGTGCTAGAGGATCGCGCGTAAGGGACAATGAGCAGTTCTTC TRBJ2-1 NA NA TRBV20-1
CASSPGTSGRVDYNEQFF TGCGCCAGCAGCCCAGGGACTAGCGGGAGGGTAGACTACAATGAGCAGTTCTTC TRBJ2-1 NA TRBD2 TRBV5-1
CASSQDFEQRVSGANVLTF TGTGCCAGCAGCCAAGATTTCGAACAGCGGGTGTCTGGGGCCAACGTCCTGACTTTC TRBJ2-6 NA NA TRBV4-2
CSVDLPSGALGTQYF TGCAGCGTTGACCTGCCGTCGGGTGCCCTGGGGACCCAGTACTTC TRBJ2-5 few NA TRBV29-1
CASGLRGDTQYF TGTGCCAGCGGACTGCGAGGAGATACGCAGTATTTT TRBJ2-3 few NA TRBV7-9
CSAREGLGGEQDIQYF TGCAGTGCTAGAGAGGGGTTAGGGGGCGAGCAGGACATTCAGTACTTC TRBJ2-4 NA TRBD1 TRBV20-1
CASSLTQGGNTIYF TGTGCCAGCAGTTTAACGCAGGGTGGAAACACCATATATTTT TRBJ1-3 few NA TRBV12-3/TRBV12-4
CSVERTGDKGDTQYF TGCAGCGTTGAACGAACAGGGGACAAGGGCGATACGCAGTATTTT TRBJ2-3 many TRBD1 TRBV29-1
CSASRQGGLGGYTF TGCAGTGCTAGTAGGCAGGGGGGACTAGGGGGCTACACCTTC TRBJ1-2 few TRBD1 TRBV20-1
CASSPLGGSSYEQYF TGTGCCAGCAGTCCTTTGGGGGGGAGCTCCTACGAGCAGTACTTC TRBJ2-7 many TRBD2 TRBV18
CASSLRPDIGYNEQFF TGTGCCAGCAGTTTACGCCCGGATATAGGGTACAATGAGCAGTTCTTC TRBJ2-1 few NA TRBV27
CASSWDRRNTGELFF TGTGCCAGCAGTTGGGACAGAAGGAACACCGGGGAGCTGTTTTTT TRBJ2-2 many TRBD1 TRBV12-3/TRBV12-4
CSARRTGGVYGQYF TGCAGTGCTCGCAGGACAGGTGGAGTCTACGGGCAGTACTTC TRBJ2-7 NA TRBD1 TRBV20-1
CASSQLRRQGAYEQFF TGTGCCAGCAGCCAACTTAGGAGACAGGGGGCGTATGAGCAGTTCTTC TRBJ2-1 NA TRBD1 TRBV11-2
CASRLSGDNEQYF TGTGCCAGCAGATTGTCGGGGGATAACGAGCAGTACTTC TRBJ2-7 NA NA TRBV7-9
CASSAGTGRDQPQHF TGTGCCAGCAGCGCTGGGACAGGGAGGGATCAGCCCCAGCATTTT TRBJ1-5 NA TRBD1 TRBV7-2
CASSLDSYNEQFF TGTGCCAGTAGTCTTGACAGCTACAATGAGCAGTTCTTC TRBJ2-1 many NA TRBV5-1
CASRTRTGPSGANVLTF TGTGCCAGCAGGACCAGGACAGGCCCCTCTGGGGCCAACGTCCTGACTTTC TRBJ2-6 NA TRBD1 TRBV28
CSARAALAGALGYNEQFF TGCAGTGCTAGAGCTGCACTAGCGGGAGCCTTAGGCTACAATGAGCAGTTCTTC TRBJ2-1 NA TRBD2 TRBV20-1
CASSLKGRAGANVLTF TGTGCCAGCAGCTTAAAGGGCAGGGCAGGGGCCAACGTCCTGACTTTC TRBJ2-6 few NA TRBV7-9